These 3 T cell receptor beta chains came from one sample sequenced in a study of patients and donors after allogeneic stem cell transplantation. A single record per CDR3 protein comes from TCRdb applying MiXCR to the RT-PCR reads. The table records 190,000 or so distinct CDR3 sequences, 41% of them present only once. Sequenced material: blood, either unsorted or a sorted T cell fraction (not recorded which). The receptor set was obtained from a human donor who was either an allogeneic HSCT recipient or a stem cell or donor lymphocyte infusion donor (not recorded which). It is not recorded whose cells these are; they may come from a transplant donor.

The chain recombines TRBV6-2 or TRBV6-3 with TRBJ2-2; possible D gene TRBD2, 5 bases. The CDR3 runs to 18 residues. Germline V lookup: CDR1 MNHEY, CDR2 SVGEGT. The germline V and J ends were trimmed by 5 bases and 0 bases, with 19 bases remaining between them. CDR3 residues: CASSAASDWKANTGELFF. The CDR3, as DNA: TGTGCCAGCAGTGCTGCGTCGGACTGGAAAGCGAACACCGGGGAGCTGTTTTTT.

This clonotype was counted only a few times. The V gene is TRBV3-1, the J gene TRBJ1-5; 9 positions match TRBD1. The CDR3 covers 16 residues. J gave up 6 bases and V 2 bases, and 8 bases lay outside the gene matches. Germline CDR1 and CDR2: LGHDT and YNNKEL (reference sequence). Here the CDR3 reads CASSQNTGGGGQPQHF. CDR3 DNA: TGTGCCAGCAGCCAAAACACAGGGGGCGGGGGTCAGCCCCAGCATTTT.

This clonotype has only a few counts. The chain employs TRBV27 and TRBJ1-1, with 7 bases matching TRBD1. The CDR3 totals 15 residues. V was clipped by 6 bases and J by 5 bases; unmatched bases: 12. Germline V lookup: CDR1 MNHEY, CDR2 SMNVEV (reference sequence). CDR3 coding DNA: TGTGCCAGCAGGGGAGAGGGGGCGATACGGACTGAAGCTTTCTTT. Protein product: CASRGEGAIRTEAFF.